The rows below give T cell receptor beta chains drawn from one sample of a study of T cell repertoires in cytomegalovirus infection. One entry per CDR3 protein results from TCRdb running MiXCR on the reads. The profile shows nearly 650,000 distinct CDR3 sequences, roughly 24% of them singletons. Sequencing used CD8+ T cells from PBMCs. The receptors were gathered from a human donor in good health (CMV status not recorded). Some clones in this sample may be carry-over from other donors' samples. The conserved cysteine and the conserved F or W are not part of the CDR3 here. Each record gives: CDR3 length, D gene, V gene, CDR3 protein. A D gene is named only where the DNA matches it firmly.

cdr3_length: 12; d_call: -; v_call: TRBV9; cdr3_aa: ASSVGDSTGELF
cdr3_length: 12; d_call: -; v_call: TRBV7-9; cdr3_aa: ASREQTFPYEQY
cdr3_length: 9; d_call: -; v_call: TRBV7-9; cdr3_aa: ASNPYNEQF
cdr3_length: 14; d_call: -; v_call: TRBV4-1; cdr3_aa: ASSHPGLDSTDTQY
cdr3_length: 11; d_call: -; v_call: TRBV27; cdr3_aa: ASSFGRGYEQY
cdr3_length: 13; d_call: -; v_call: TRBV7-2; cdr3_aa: ASSQPTVPTDTQY
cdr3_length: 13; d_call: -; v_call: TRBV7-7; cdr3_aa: ASGAGDGVGDTQY
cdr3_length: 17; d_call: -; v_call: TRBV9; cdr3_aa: ASSDPFLATGRFTGELF
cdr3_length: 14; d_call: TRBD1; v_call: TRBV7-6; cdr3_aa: ASSQAGTGVYNEQF
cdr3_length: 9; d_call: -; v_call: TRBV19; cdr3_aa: ASSIGGTQY
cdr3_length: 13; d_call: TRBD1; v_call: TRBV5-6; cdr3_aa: ASSSEGTGHFEAF
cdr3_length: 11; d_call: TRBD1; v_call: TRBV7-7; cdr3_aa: ATGAGGFGEQF
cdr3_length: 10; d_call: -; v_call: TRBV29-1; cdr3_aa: SGGAGAETQY
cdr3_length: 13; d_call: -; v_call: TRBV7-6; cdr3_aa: ASSLALTGPSEAF
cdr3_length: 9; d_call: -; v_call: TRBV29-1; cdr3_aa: SIRSSYEQY
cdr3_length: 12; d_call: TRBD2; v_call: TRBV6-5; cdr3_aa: ASSFTGGSAEQF
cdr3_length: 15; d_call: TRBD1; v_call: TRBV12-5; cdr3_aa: ASGWTMDRRSYNEQF
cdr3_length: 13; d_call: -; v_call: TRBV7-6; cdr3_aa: ASSLGRGGANVLT
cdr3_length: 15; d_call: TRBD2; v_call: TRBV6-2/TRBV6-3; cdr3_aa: ASSWENLAGITDTQY
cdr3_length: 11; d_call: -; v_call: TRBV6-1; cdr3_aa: ASRTDTNYGYT
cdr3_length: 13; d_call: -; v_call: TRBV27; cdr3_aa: ASSLESPRNNEQF
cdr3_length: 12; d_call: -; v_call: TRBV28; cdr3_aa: AISGGAIQETQY
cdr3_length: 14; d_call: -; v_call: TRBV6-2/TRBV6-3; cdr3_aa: ASRFYRAPSGNEQF
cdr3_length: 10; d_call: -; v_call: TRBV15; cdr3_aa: ATSKLDDEQF
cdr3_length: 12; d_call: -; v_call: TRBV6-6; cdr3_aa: ANSPSPSTDTQY
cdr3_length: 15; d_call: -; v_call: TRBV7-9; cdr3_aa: ASSLGEGDYYTDTQY
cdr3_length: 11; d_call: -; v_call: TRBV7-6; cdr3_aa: ASSPVADTEAF
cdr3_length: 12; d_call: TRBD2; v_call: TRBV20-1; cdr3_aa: SAPGTSGPGELF
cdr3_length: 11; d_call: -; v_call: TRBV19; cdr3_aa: ASSIDRTYEQY
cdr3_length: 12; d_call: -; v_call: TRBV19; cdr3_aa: ASTTVTDTRGYT
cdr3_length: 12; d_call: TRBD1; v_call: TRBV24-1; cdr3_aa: ATGQGPLNTEAF
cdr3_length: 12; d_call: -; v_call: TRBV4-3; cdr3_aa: ASRLYASAGELF
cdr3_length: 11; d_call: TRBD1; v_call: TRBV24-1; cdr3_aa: ATRDRSTDMQY
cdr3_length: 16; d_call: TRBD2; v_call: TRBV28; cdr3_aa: ASSFSWGASGFGDTQY
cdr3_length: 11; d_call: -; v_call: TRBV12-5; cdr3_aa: ASVLSSYNEQF
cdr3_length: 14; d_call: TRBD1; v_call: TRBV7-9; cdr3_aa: ASSLARGKSNQPQH
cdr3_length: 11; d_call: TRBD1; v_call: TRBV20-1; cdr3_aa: SAWTGAVYGYT
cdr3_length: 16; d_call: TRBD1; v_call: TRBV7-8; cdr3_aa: ASSLEFARGQRAGELF
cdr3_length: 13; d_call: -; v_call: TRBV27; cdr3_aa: ASMETGLPYNEQF
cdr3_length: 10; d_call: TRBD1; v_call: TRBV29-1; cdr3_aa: SAFQGVYGYT
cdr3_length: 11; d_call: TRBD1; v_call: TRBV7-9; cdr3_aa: VLEGADRYEQY
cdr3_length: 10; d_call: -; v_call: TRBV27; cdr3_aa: ASRRSNQPQH
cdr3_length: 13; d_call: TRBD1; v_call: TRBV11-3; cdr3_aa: ASSFRDRGQIEQF
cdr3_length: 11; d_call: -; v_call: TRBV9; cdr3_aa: ASSVDGEETQY
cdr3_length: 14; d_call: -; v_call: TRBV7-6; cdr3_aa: ASSLALVGRTGELF
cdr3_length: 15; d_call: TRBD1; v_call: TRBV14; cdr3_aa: ASSRGTGGNKNTEAF
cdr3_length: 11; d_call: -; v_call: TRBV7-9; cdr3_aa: ASSLDSSGELF
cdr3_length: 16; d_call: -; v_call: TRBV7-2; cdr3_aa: ASSLEGGGVWGETEAF
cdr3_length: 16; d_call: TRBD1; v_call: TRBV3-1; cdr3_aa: ASSQESGQVYTIYGYT
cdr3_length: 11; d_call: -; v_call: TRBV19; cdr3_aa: ASSIWMNTEAF
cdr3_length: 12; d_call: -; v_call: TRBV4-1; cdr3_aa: ASSQDRGNYGYT
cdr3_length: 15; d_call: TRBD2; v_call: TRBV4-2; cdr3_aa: ASSQDAFGGTYNEQF
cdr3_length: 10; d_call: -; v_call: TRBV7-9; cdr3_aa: ASPGQNTEAF
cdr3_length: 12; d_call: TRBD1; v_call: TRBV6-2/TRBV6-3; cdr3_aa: ASGGTGDPYEQY
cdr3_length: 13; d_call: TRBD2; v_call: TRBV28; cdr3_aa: ASSLTSPSTDTQY